The 4 T cell receptor beta chains below were found in one sample sequenced in a study of radiotherapy plus CTLA-4 blockade in lung cancer. TCRdb keeps only in-frame clones here, not all; method: immunoSEQ multiplex PCR. The repertoire holds about 62,000 clones, with around 76% as singletons. The material sequenced was peripheral blood, taken from a patient treated with radiotherapy plus ipilimumab. Receptors originate from a human donor with non-small cell lung cancer who had a complete response to radiotherapy plus ipilimumab.

The chain is built from TRBV27 and TRBJ2-1, with 8 bases matching TRBD2. CDR3 size: 15 residues. V was clipped by 5 bases and J by 2 bases; unmatched bases: 5. Per the germline V gene, CDR1 is MNHEY and CDR2 is SMNVEV (reference sequence). As DNA, the CDR3 is TGTGCCAGCAGTCACCAGCGGGAGACCTACAATGAGCAGTTCTTC. Its protein product is CASSHQRETYNEQFF.

Concerning this clone itself: The junction departs from germline at one end; a sequencing error may be responsible. Other nucleotide sequences in the sample specify the same CDR3. This chain links TRBV30 with TRBJ1-6, with D maybe TRBD1 (6 bases). The CDR3 sequence is 14 residues long. CDR1 and CDR2 (germline): GTSNPN, SVGIG (reference sequence). CDR3 amino acids: CAWGSGTSNSPLHF. CDR3 nucleotide sequence: TGTGCCTGGGGTTCCGGGACAAGTAATTCCCCCCTCCACTTT.

The genes are TRBV5-5 and TRBJ1-1, with D hard to call. Trimming removed 6 bases from V and 1 base from J, with 10 bases in between. The CDR3 spans 13 residues. Looked up from germline, CDR1 is SGHKS and CDR2 is YYEKEE (reference sequence). CDR3 protein: CASTIWANTEAFF. DNA for the CDR3: TGTGCCAGCACTATTTGGGCGAACACTGAAGCTTTCTTT.

This chain connects TRBV5-6 to TRBJ1-1; D not certain. Germline assignment: CDR1 SGHDT and CDR2 YYEEEE. V lost 2 bases, J lost 2 bases, and 10 bases lay in between. The CDR3 covers 14 residues. As DNA, the CDR3 is TGTGCCAGCAGCTTACGGGGTCGAAACACTGAAGCTTTCTTT. Encoded protein: CASSLRGRNTEAFF. The full variable domain, rest sourced from reference TRBV5-6 and TRBJ1-1, is DAGVTQSPTHLIKTRGQQVTLRCSPKSGHDTVSWYQQALGQGPQFIFQYYEEEERQRGNFPDRFSGHQFPNYSSELNVNALLLGDSALYLCASSLRGRNTEAFFGQGTRLTVV.